Listed below are T cell receptor beta chains from one sample, sequenced in a study of shared clonotypes between healthy human individuals. Sequenced by immunoSEQ multiplex PCR; TCRdb stores in-frame clones only, minus some. The sample records some 2 million clones, just under 95% being singletons. Sequencing was done on a sample of naive CD8+ T cells sorted from blood. The receptor source for this set is a man aged 18 to 29 in good health. Both conserved end residues are part of each CDR3.

V gene	J gene	CDR3 protein
TRBV7-9	TRBJ2-1	CASSLGSRYNEQFF
TRBV5-1	TRBJ2-7	CASSLVADSYEQYF
TRBV28	TRBJ1-6	CASSLSRGQRYNSPLHF
TRBV19	TRBJ1-1	CASHRDGNTEAFF
TRBV6-5	TRBJ2-7	CASSYSAPYEQYF
TRBV4-1	TRBJ1-2	CASSQALDGYTF
TRBV2	TRBJ2-7	CASSHGQGVAYEQYF
TRBV4-1	TRBJ2-3	CASSQVVPGSGTDTQYF
TRBV2	TRBJ2-7	CASNRGSGYEQYF
TRBV27	TRBJ1-1	CASSFVGRMNTEAFF
TRBV7-9	TRBJ1-4	CASSLVPGPNEKLFF
TRBV5-1	TRBJ2-1	CASSLSGRGTYNEQFF
TRBV7-9	TRBJ2-5	CASSSTSEETQYF
TRBV13	TRBJ1-1	CASSLEANTEAFF
TRBV5-1	TRBJ1-1	CASSSRTGGNTEAFF
TRBV5-8	TRBJ1-2	CASSAGEPGEGNYGYTF
TRBV6-6	TRBJ2-7	CASRVPGDVSYEQYF
TRBV28	TRBJ2-7	CASSLSEGRSSYEQYF
TRBV6-1	TRBJ1-5	CASTYRGDQPQHF
TRBV20-1	TRBJ2-7	CSASTGNEQYF
TRBV4-2	TRBJ2-7	CASSQDSGGNEQYF
TRBV6-4	TRBJ2-1	CASSDENGIEQFF
TRBV29-1	TRBJ2-1	CSVVGQGYNEQFF
TRBV9	TRBJ1-4	CASSKGTNEKLFF
TRBV4-3	TRBJ1-2	CASSPQVAGAANYGYTF